This T cell receptor (beta chain) was identified during a study of blood T cell repertoires in COVID-19. Overall study context: There were acute and convalescent COVID-19 samples, and they came from the United States, Italy and Spain. T cells, B-cell-depleted T cells, or PBMCs supplied cDNA or gDNA.

The CDR3 runs 13 residues. V was pared by 3 bases and J by 3 bases, with 9 bases between. Original processing methods: Using reference gene primer amplification, nucleated cell counts were estimated. Clones were sequenced by immunoSEQ multiplex PCR, and TCRdb holds only the in-frame ones, with some missing. V, J and clone size were drawn from that table, and D and trimming were deduced from the DNA. The data contain 180,000 or so clones, around 90% of them singletons. V gene TRBV12-3 or TRBV12-4 combines with J gene TRBJ2-7, with a weak D call TRBD2 (6 bases). Sequencing used peripheral blood. The clonotype was recovered from a man aged 50-60 years with acute or convalescent COVID-19. The CDR3: CASSLAGNYEQYF. The CDR3 DNA reads as TGTGCCAGCAGTTTGGCGGGAAACTACGAGCAGTACTTC.